This note documents a single T cell receptor (beta chain) sequence. This sample stems from a study of CD8 T cells in Susac syndrome. FACS was used to enrich TEMRA cells, whereas the CD8+ and CD4+ T cells were obtained by negative isolation. V trimming: 4 bases; J trimming: 5 bases; junction bases outside the gene matches: 10. Germline V CDR1 and CDR2: SGHDN, FVKESK. The CDR3 contains 15 residues. With random hexamers, reverse transcription was performed on 0.5 to 1 ug of RNA. The amplification used immunoSEQ multiplex PCR on TCR beta CDR3; it spanned 54 Vbeta and 13 Jbeta. TCRdb re-called the immunoSEQ multiplex PCR reads with MiXCR, one entry per CDR3 protein. Among 100,000 to 150,000 distinct CDR3 sequences listed, 75% to 90% were seen once.

The TCR comes from a human donor with multiple sclerosis. The source material was CD8+ T cells from PBMCs. The V and J genes are TRBV14 and TRBJ2-7; 8 bases are a match to TRBD2. The CDR3 protein is CASSPLGGGLHEQYF. The CDR3 nucleotides read TGTGCCAGCAGCCCCTTGGGCGGGGGGTTACACGAGCAGTACTTC.